The T cell receptor (beta chain) under discussion was sequenced for a study of T cell responses to AZD1222 COVID-19 vaccine. The data were produced by immunoSEQ multiplex PCR, yet TCRdb's version contains in-frame clones alone and is incomplete. Of some 130,000 clones listed, approximately 88% were seen once; the top ten hold 6.3%. Trimming pared 2 bases from V and 3 bases from J, leaving 16 bases between. The V gene's germline CDR1 is MNHNY and CDR2 SVGAGI (reference sequence). This CDR3 contains 16 residues. This chain connects TRBV6-6 to TRBJ1-1, with D unclear. The sample consisted of peripheral blood, taken on day 0 of AZD1222 vaccination. The sequence was collected from an adult in good health. The DNA for the CDR3 is TGTGCCAGCAGTTACGAGATCTCTGGAGGGTACACTGAAGCTTTCTTT. It yields the protein CASSYEISGGYTEAFF.